This TCR beta chain appears in the sequencing data of a study of control samples from healthy donors and cancer patients. The germline V gene encodes CDR1 SGHKS and CDR2 YYEKEE (reference sequence). The CDR3 covers 11 residues. V gave up 0 bases and J gave up 4 bases, with 0 bases separating them. Assay: immunoSEQ multiplex PCR; the TCRdb copy retains only in-frame clones and omits some. The table records about 110,000 clones, more than 75% of them present only once. The sample holds one count of this clone. This receptor was obtained from a woman aged 55-70 years with lung cancer. The chain links TRBV5-5 to TRBJ2-3; D not resolved. Input material: PBMCs. The CDR3: CASSLADTQYF. The CDR3 DNA reads as TGTGCCAGCAGCTTGGCAGATACGCAGTATTTT.